This entry features one T cell receptor beta chain sequence. Its cognate antigen has yet to be identified. The junction departs from the called germline gene at one end, perhaps through a read error. This entry comes from a study of immune heterogeneity within non-small cell lung tumors listed by TCRdb under 2018. Regarding the research as a whole: By histology, the tumors were several squamous cell carcinomas, fewer than 13 non-squamous carcinomas and 1 tumor not otherwise specified. Whole-exome sequencing, RNA-seq and TCR beta repertoire sequencing were combined for multiple spatially distinct regions from each NSCLC tumor so that intratumoral immune heterogeneity could be examined. TCR repertoires were analyzed from 60 or so tumor loci of approximately 14 patients, while transcriptome data covered only about 45 loci from more than 10 patients. For mutant peptides 8 to 11 amino acids long, netMHCpan-3.0 predicted neoantigen binding to the HLA alleles of each patient.

Genomic DNA was extracted from bulk tumor tissue and used as the TCR template, and roughly 600 ng gDNA was amplified per sample. During surgery, multiple biopsies were taken from each primary tumor, with sampling sites spaced as far apart as possible within the tumor mass. The study cohort was described as untreated and was composed of newly diagnosed NSCLC cases undergoing curative surgery. The samples came from under 19 patients with newly diagnosed non-small cell lung cancer who were having surgery intended to be curative. A couple of independent pathologists examined the resected tumor masses. Only DNA and RNA samples of high quality went on to sequencing. Study-level results and caveats: Identical dominant CDR3B clonotypes recurred across loci within a patient, yet different tumor locations also harbored unique high-frequency clones. Individual patients mostly had different high-frequency TCR beta clonotypes. A moderate positive correlation (R 0.3 to 0.35), which was statistically significant, linked local T-cell repertoire clonality to local tumor mutational burden.

The TCR beta CDR3 region was amplified with a multiplex PCR system whose first round of 10 cycles used 32 V-gene forward primers and 13 J-gene reverse primers. The first PCR round was done with a QIAGEN Multiplex PCR Kit, and the primer sequences were filed in Chinese patent CN105087789A. Illumina universal primers were attached in a second round of PCR run with the Phusion High-Fidelity PCR Kit. Paired-end sequencing of TCR libraries was carried out on the Illumina HiSeq X Ten platform at a read length of 151 bp. Regarding the original processing steps: Cutadapt removed reads without multiplex PCR primers, PEAR merged read pairs, and MiXCR with default settings called CDR3 regions. Repertoire diversity was assessed by Shannon entropy, and clonality was calculated as one minus the Shannon entropy divided by the ln of the count of productive unique sequences. Clonotypes present at frequencies of at least 0.5% were defined as dominant or high-frequency T-cell clones. TCRdb reran the public reads through fastp at Q25 and MiXCR, keeping productive beta chains. Entries that share a CDR3 protein sequence are merged under the most common genes and DNA. These V and J calls are TCRdb output, not the study's own analysis. The sample contains 22,000 or so distinct CDR3 sequences, about 30% of them found a single time. The ten largest clones take up 4.1% of the sample.

Material for sequencing was lung tumor tissue. This clonotype was sampled from a man aged 40-55 years with non-small cell lung cancer.

The DNA reads as follows: TGCGCCAGCAGCCCAAGCGGGAACACCGGGGAGCTGCTTTTT. Its amino acids are CASSPSGNTGELLF. Recombination connected TRBV4-3 to TRBJ2-2; 7 bases in between match TRBD2. The CDR3, cysteine through phenylalanine, is 14 amino acids long. Only the CDR3 DNA stays, 42 bases, in frame from base 1. Per the germline V gene, LGHNA is the CDR1 and YSLEER is the CDR2.